These 17 T cell receptor beta chains were sequenced from one sample in a study of blood T cell repertoires in COVID-19 (dated by TCRdb to the early 2020s). Libraries were prepared through the immunoSEQ multiplex PCR assay. TCRdb re-hosts the immuneACCESS table, in-frame sequences only. Its copies lack some clones; in the studies checked, an unresolved V gene accounts for under half of them, and the cause for the rest is not known. Counted in this sample were 190,000 or so clones; 81% of them appeared once. Around 11% of the sample belongs to the ten largest clones. The sample consisted of peripheral blood. These receptors were collected from a woman of 80 years or more with COVID-19, enrolled during active disease.

This chain connects TRBV27 to TRBJ2-7; possibly TRBD1 for D (5 bases). Germline V gene data show CDR1 as MNHEY and CDR2 as SMNVEV (reference sequence). The ends were cut back, 4 bases at V and 4 bases at J, with 8 bases in the middle. The CDR3 is 12 amino acids. The CDR3 sequence: CASSYDSYEQYF. DNA for the CDR3: TGTGCCAGCAGTTATGACAGTTACGAGCAGTACTTC.

The chain links TRBV19 to TRBJ1-5; no definite D call. Germline V gene sequence: CDR1 LNHDA, CDR2 SQIVND (reference sequence). The CDR3 sequence is 14 residues long. The ends were cut back, 4 bases at V and 3 bases at J, with 10 bases in the middle. CDR3 in amino acids: CASSTRGLNQPQHF. The CDR3 bases are TGTGCCAGTAGTACCCGCGGGCTCAATCAGCCCCAGCATTTT.

The chain recombines TRBV28 with TRBJ2-3, with TRBD2 matching over 10 bases. The V gene end was trimmed by 3 bases and the J gene end by 4 bases; junction bases not matched to a gene: 7. The CDR3 is 16 amino acids. Looked up from germline, CDR1 is MDHEN and CDR2 is SYDVKM. CDR3 in amino acids: CASSFVPSGGSDTQYF. CDR3 nucleotide sequence: TGTGCCAGCAGTTTCGTACCTAGCGGGGGATCAGATACGCAGTATTTT.

The chain couples TRBV28 to TRBJ1-2, with 7 bases identical to TRBD1. Germline V gives CDR1 MDHEN, CDR2 SYDVKM. V trimming: 5 bases; J trimming: 4 bases; junction bases outside the gene matches: 10. The CDR3 sequence is 15 residues long. As DNA, the CDR3 is TGTGCCAGCAGTCCCTACCCGACAGGGAGCTATGGCTACACCTTC. It yields the protein CASSPYPTGSYGYTF.

Only one count was recorded for this clone. J is TRBJ2-7 and V is TRBV9; 8 bases match TRBD1. The CDR3 runs 14 residues. Looked up from germline, CDR1 is SGDLS and CDR2 is YYNGEE. The ends lost 0 bases at V and 6 bases at J; junction bases unmatched: 5. Here the CDR3 DNA reads TGTGCCAGCAGCGTAGAAACAGGGGGAGGCGAGCAGTACTTC. It yields the protein CASSVETGGGEQYF.

This chain joins TRBV9 and TRBJ1-6; possible D gene TRBD1, 5 bases. V lost 2 bases and J lost 6, with 15 bases in between. Looked up from germline, CDR1 is SGDLS and CDR2 is YYNGEE. The CDR3 runs 16 residues. CDR3 sequence reads: CASSVKGGGLNSPLHF. The CDR3 nucleotides read TGTGCCAGCAGCGTCAAGGGCGGGGGTCTTAATTCACCCCTCCACTTT.

This rearrangement joins TRBV4-2 to TRBJ2-6, with D possibly matching TRBD1 (5 bases). The germline CDR1 and CDR2 sequences are LGHNA and YNFKEQ. Trimming removed 4 bases from V and 0 bases from J, with 16 bases in between. The CDR3 loop spans 18 amino acids. The CDR3 region is CASSRAVGGASGANVLTF. The CDR3 DNA reads as TGTGCCAGCAGCCGGGCGGTAGGTGGGGCCTCTGGGGCCAACGTCCTGACTTTC.

V and J are TRBV4-2 and TRBJ2-5, with a weak D call TRBD2 (5 bases). Germline loops: CDR1 LGHNA, CDR2 YNFKEQ. The V gene lost 0 bases and the J gene lost 5 bases, with 10 bases spanning the gap. The length of the CDR3 is 14 residues. The CDR3 here is CASSQDFRGETQYF. The CDR3, as DNA: TGTGCCAGCAGCCAAGATTTCCGCGGGGAGACCCAGTACTTC.

The chain has TRBV7-2 and TRBJ1-1; TRBD1 matches at 10 bases. This CDR3 region has 13 residues. Germline CDR1 reads SGHTA; CDR2 reads FQGNSA. The J segment lost 11 bases and the V segment lost 0 bases, leaving 3 bases of the junction unmatched. The chain's CDR3 is CASSLARDRGAFF. CDR3 bases: TGTGCCAGCAGCTTAGCCCGGGACAGGGGCGCTTTCTTT. The variable domain in full, with the rest retrieved from reference TRBV7-2 and TRBJ1-1, is GAGVSQSPSNKVTEKGKDVELRCDPISGHTALYWYRQSLGQGLEFLIYFQGNSAPDKSGLPSDRFSAERTGGSVSTLTIQRTQQEDSAVYLCASSLARDRGAFFGQGTRLTVV.

This chain joins TRBV7-2 and TRBJ1-1, with 9 bases identical to TRBD1. The junction had 5 bases not matched to a gene; V was cut back by 4 bases and J by 5 bases. Looked up from germline, CDR1 is SGHTA and CDR2 is FQGNSA. The length of the CDR3 is 14 residues. The CDR3 is CASSSQGAGTEAFF. In DNA, the CDR3 is TGTGCCAGCAGCTCACAGGGGGCAGGGACTGAAGCTTTCTTT.

The genes are TRBV11-2 and TRBJ2-7; maybe TRBD2 (6 bases). CDR3 length: 14 amino acids. Per germline, CDR1 SGHAT and CDR2 FQNNGV. Trimming stripped 6 bases from V and 2 bases from J, with 14 bases between. The CDR3 loop is CASRFNSGTYEQYF. CDR3 coding DNA: TGTGCCAGCAGATTCAATAGCGGAACCTACGAGCAGTACTTC.

The rearrangement links TRBV28 to TRBJ2-7; 12 bases map to TRBD1. The CDR3 is 19 amino acids. Germline CDR1 reads MDHEN; CDR2 reads SYDVKM. Trimming cost V 3 bases and J 1 base; bases outside gene matches: 13. CDR3 residues: CASSLSLKGQGAGSYEQYF. CDR3 sequence (DNA): TGTGCCAGCAGTTTGAGCTTGAAGGGACAGGGGGCGGGGTCCTACGAGCAGTACTTC. Variable domain in full (rest from reference TRBV28 and TRBJ2-7): DVKVTQSSRYLVKRTGEKVFLECVQDMDHENMFWYRQDPGLGLRLIYFSYDVKMKEKGDIPEGYSVSREKKERFSLILESASTNQTSMYLCASSLSLKGQGAGSYEQYFGPGTRLTVT.

The chain recombines TRBV6-5 with TRBJ2-7, with D possibly being TRBD2 (5 bases). Germline V gives CDR1 MNHEY, CDR2 SVGAGI. V was trimmed by 5 bases and J by 1 base, leaving 12 bases between them. The CDR3 has 14 amino acids. CDR3 in amino acids: CASSPILGSYEQYF. The CDR3 DNA reads TGTGCCAGCAGTCCTATACTAGGATCCTACGAGCAGTACTTC.

This clone came up once. This chain uses TRBV14 with TRBJ1-4; D may be TRBD1 (6 bases). CDR3 length: 16 amino acids. With 1 base removed from V and 8 bases from J, the gap between germline ends came to 17 bases. Germline CDR1 SGHDN, CDR2 FVKESK. The CDR3 nucleotides are TGTGCCAGCAGCCAAGTTTGGGCCGGCAGGGGAGAAAAACTGTTTTTT. Residues: CASSQVWAGRGEKLFF.

The rearrangement joins TRBV2 to TRBJ2-5, with 7 nucleotides matching TRBD2. Germline assignment: CDR1 SNHLY and CDR2 FYNNEI. The CDR3 is 15 amino acids. The junction had 8 bases not matched to a gene; V was cut back by 5 bases and J by 2 bases. CDR3 nucleotide sequence: TGTGCCAGCAGTCCACGGGCGGGAGTACAAGAGACCCAGTACTTC. Translation gives CASSPRAGVQETQYF.

This rearrangement joins TRBV29-1 to TRBJ1-1, with 8 nucleotides matching TRBD1. Per the germline V gene, CDR1 is SQVTM and CDR2 is ANQGSEA. The CDR3 contains 13 residues. J was trimmed by 1 base and V by 8 bases; bases with no gene match: 6. The CDR3 region is CSSLRGPNTEAFF. DNA of the CDR3: TGCAGCTCCCTCAGGGGGCCGAACACTGAAGCTTTCTTT.

V and J are TRBV13 and TRBJ2-7, with D possibly TRBD2 on 5 matching bases. The CDR3 contains 13 residues. V dropped 5 bases and J dropped 5 bases, with 13 bases sitting between them. Looked up from germline, CDR1 is PRHDT and CDR2 is FYEKMQ (reference sequence). CDR3 nucleotide sequence: TGTGCCAGCAGCCCGCCGGGAACGGACGAGCAGTACTTC. It yields the protein CASSPPGTDEQYF.